This T cell receptor beta chain was captured by sequencing in a study of CD8+ T cells in alopecia areata. The germline V and J ends were trimmed by 6 bases and 6 bases, with 9 bases remaining between them. The CDR3 is made up of 12 amino acids. The germline gives CDR1 MNHEY, CDR2 SVGAGI. The treatment is: oral pan-JAK inhibitor, 5-10 mg twice daily. Reverse transcribed after extraction, RNA yielded cDNA as the sequencing template. Sequencing used immunoSEQ multiplex PCR; TCRdb keeps in-frame clones, though not all of them. Here the sample spans about 190,000 clones, 45% to 65% being singletons. The receptor was derived from a human donor with alopecia areata. The sequencing used CD4+ T cells sorted from blood, collected at week 4, from a patient treated with tofacitinib. The J gene is TRBJ1-5, the V gene TRBV6-5; TRBD1 is a possible D gene (5 bases). CDR3 sequence reads: CASSRGGQPQHF. In DNA, the CDR3 is TGTGCCAGCAGCCGGGGGGGTCAGCCCCAGCATTTT.